A selection of T cell receptor beta chains follows, all from one sample in a study of shared T cell receptors in the human thymus. The data were produced by immunoSEQ multiplex PCR, yet TCRdb's version contains in-frame clones alone and is incomplete. Among hundreds of thousands of clones listed, around 87% were seen once. This sample also appeared in a second study, on human thymus T cells.

The sequenced sample consisted of thymocytes. These TCRs come from a boy in the first two years of life with a congenital heart defect. CDR3s leave out the opening cysteine and the closing phenylalanine or tryptophan.

TRBV18	TRBJ2-7	ASSGGPFTYEQY
TRBV5-1	TRBJ2-7	ASSLGRRFYEQY
TRBV28	TRBJ2-1	ASSRPLVRTYNEQF
TRBV29-1	TRBJ2-3	SVEPPERTSTDTQY
TRBV5-4	TRBJ2-5	ASSLETGKETQY
TRBV2	TRBJ1-5	ASRGSGGQPQH
TRBV5-1	TRBJ2-3	ASSKWLVGLVISSTDTQY
TRBV9	TRBJ1-4	ASSKWEGSNEKLF
TRBV4-3	TRBJ2-4	ASSQDRKNIQY
TRBV5-4	TRBJ1-1	ASSSRDKGTEAF
TRBV9	TRBJ2-7	ASSVGDSGSRAYEQY
TRBV27	TRBJ2-1	ASSYRDRGRGSSYNEQF
TRBV18	TRBJ2-7	ASSPKRRDYEQY
TRBV15	TRBJ2-7	ATSPPTGSYEQY
TRBV9	TRBJ2-5	ASSPGRGQETQY
TRBV28	TRBJ1-5	ASSSEQGNQPQH
TRBV5-4	TRBJ2-1	ASSFPPPARGWL
TRBV7-9	TRBJ2-7	ASSFPGQIYEQY
TRBV4-1	TRBJ2-7	ASSHSNNRGLGYEQY
TRBV15	TRBJ2-3	AAGGTGKKGTDTQY
TRBV5-8	TRBJ1-6	ASSLVGQNSPLH
TRBV6-1	TRBJ2-7	ASRAGTYLGQY
TRBV6-5	TRBJ1-5	ASSPDTSRRQPQH
TRBV28	TRBJ2-7	ASRPREGRNSYEQY
TRBV29-1	TRBJ2-7	SVECPGKENEQY
TRBV7-8	TRBJ2-1	ASSTQDSGRAYEQF
TRBV4-3	TRBJ2-4	ASSPRQGGTKNIQY
TRBV4-3	TRBJ2-6	ASSQGTTPPGANVLT
TRBV30	TRBJ1-4	AWRGQGEALTNEKLF
TRBV6-6	TRBJ2-7	AGSPDEDRPTYEQY
TRBV11-2	TRBJ1-2	ASSLVEGRGGYT
TRBV7-9	TRBJ2-1	ASSLEGRVTYNEQF
TRBV2	TRBJ1-3	ASSAFSGNTIY
TRBV6-5	TRBJ1-1	ASSYSGVWNTEAF
TRBV6-6	TRBJ2-1	ASRYPGEGSNNEQF
TRBV9	TRBJ1-1	ASSSTTGGALNTEAF
TRBV19	TRBJ1-5	ASSLFYSNQPQH
TRBV13	TRBJ1-3	ASSSGNREYGGNTIY
TRBV2	TRBJ2-3	ASSEAPRQLLSTDTQY
TRBV5-5	TRBJ1-4	ASSLYGLNEKLF
TRBV7-2	TRBJ1-1	ASSLDRNTEAF
TRBV7-3	TRBJ2-1	ASSESRGGAPYNEQF
TRBV27	TRBJ1-1	ASRPKAGGLNTEAF
TRBV11-2	TRBJ2-1	ASSSDTLLAGDYNEQF
TRBV18	TRBJ2-2	ASSLDTGELF
TRBV19	TRBJ1-5	ASSATAGQEQFSNQPQH
TRBV5-6	TRBJ1-3	ASSLSDKDSGNTIY
TRBV5-1	TRBJ2-7	ASSRTTYPYEQY
TRBV29-1	TRBJ1-2	SVDRQDGYT
TRBV28	TRBJ1-4	ASSFSIREKLF
TRBV2	TRBJ1-5	ASSAAGQGNQPQH
TRBV30	TRBJ1-1	AWANVRTGNMNTEAF
TRBV6-6	TRBJ1-1	ASRLKPSMNTEAF